What follows are 23 T cell receptor beta chains derived from one specimen sequenced in a study of T cells in women clearing cervical HPV infection. Repertoires were generated with immunoSEQ multiplex PCR, while TCRdb's copy carries only in-frame clones and drops some. The sample spans more than 11,000 clones; the ten largest clones claim about a fifth. What was sequenced was blood buffy coat. All receptors derive from a woman aged 18 to 75 with a cervical HPV16 infection that either progressed to CIN3+ or cleared (not recorded which).

Points on this clone: Read sequence stops 3 residues before the CDR3 end, and the germline J gene provides the missing end. The gene calls are TRBV19 and TRBJ1-5; TRBD1 matches at 11 bases. Germline CDR1 LNHDA, CDR2 SQIVND (reference sequence). This CDR3 is 15 amino acids long. Trimming removed 7 bases from V and 3 bases from J; junction bases left unmatched: 5. CDR3 bases read: TGTGCCAGTATAAGGACAGGGGGCCCCAATCAGCCC. Translation: CASIRTGGPNQP. The full CDR3 is CASIRTGGPNQPQHF.

Remarks on this clone: The read ends 3 residues shy of where the CDR3 ends; the end is completed using the germline J gene. The chain joins TRBV5-1 to TRBJ2-5; no clear D. Per the germline V gene, CDR1 is SGHRS and CDR2 is YFSETQ. V was trimmed by 1 base and J by 5 bases, leaving 18 bases between them. The CDR3 has 16 residues. The CDR3 sequence: CASSLQAGLPEETQYF. Partial CDR3 DNA: TGCGCCAGCAGCTTGCAGGCTGGCCTCCCGGAGGAGACC.

On this clone: Read coverage stops 3 residues before the CDR3 terminus; the germline J gene supplies the remainder. The chain employs TRBV23-1 and TRBJ2-4; TRBD1 is a possible D gene (5 bases). TRBV23-1 is an open reading frame, and its role is uncertain. The CDR3 length is 14 residues. The CDR3 region is CASSMGQGSWGQYF. CDR3 bases read: TGCGCCAGCAGTATGGGGCAGGGAAGTTGGGGT.

Considering frequency, this clone is medium-sized. Read data end 3 residues before the CDR3 end; the end is taken from the germline J gene. The rearrangement joins TRBV18 to TRBJ1-1, with 7 bases lining up with TRBD1. J was trimmed by 4 bases and V by 6 bases; bases with no gene match: 8. CDR1 is KGHSH, CDR2 LQKENI, per germline. This CDR3 has 14 residues. Incomplete CDR3 DNA: TGTGCCAGCTCTCGGCAGGGGGACAGCACTGAA. It translates to CASSRQGDSTE. The complete CDR3 protein is CASSRQGDSTEAFF.

In regard to this clone: The CDR3 end is not reached by the read, which stops 3 residues before it; the germline J gene fills it in. The J gene is TRBJ1-1, the V gene TRBV2; tentative D call: TRBD1 (6 bases). This CDR3 is 13 amino acids long. From germline, CDR1 is SNHLY and CDR2 FYNNEI. The ends were cut back, 4 bases at V and 6 bases at J, with 12 bases in the middle. CDR3: CASSGAGVAEAFF. The part of the CDR3 DNA that was read is TGTGCCAGCAGTGGGGCAGGGGTCGCTGAA.

The sequenced CDR3 bases are TGTGCCAGCAGCTCAGACAGATTCAATGAG. It translates to CASSSDRFNE. The full CDR3 protein reads CASSSDRFNEQFF. The chain recombines TRBV2 with TRBJ2-1; tentatively, D is TRBD1 (5 bases). The read comes to an end 3 residues before the CDR3 does, leaving the germline J gene to fill in the end. The length of the CDR3 is 13 residues. V dropped 6 bases and J dropped 6 bases, with 12 bases sitting between them. Looked up from germline, CDR1 is SNHLY and CDR2 is FYNNEI.

The sequenced part of the CDR3 DNA is TGCGCCAGCAGCTTATGGGGGGGACGGTACCAAGAGACC. It is translated as CASSLWGGRYQET. The full CDR3 is CASSLWGGRYQETQYF. The rearrangement joins TRBV5-1 to TRBJ2-5, with 7 nucleotides matching TRBD2. Read coverage stops 3 residues before the CDR3 terminus; the germline J gene supplies the remainder. Trimming removed 2 bases from V and 0 bases from J; junction bases left unmatched: 7. The CDR3 has 16 amino acids. Germline CDR1 SGHRS, CDR2 YFSETQ.

The CDR3 here is CSARRGLAGAHTQYF. The sequenced CDR3 bases are TGCAGTGCTAGAAGGGGGCTAGCGGGGGCTCATACG. The V call is TRBV20-1, the J call TRBJ2-3, with TRBD2 matching over 10 bases. The read ends 3 residues early relative to the CDR3; the germline J gene fills the gap. V lost 2 bases, J lost 7 bases, and 9 bases stayed unmatched. Germline V gene sequence: CDR1 DFQATT, CDR2 SNEGSKA (reference sequence). CDR3 length equals 15 residues.

Comments on this clone: The read falls 3 residues short of the CDR3 end, and the missing part is taken from the germline J gene. The chain couples TRBV7-2 to TRBJ1-2; 8 nucleotides agree with TRBD1. Germline V gene data show CDR1 as SGHTA and CDR2 as FQGNSA. The V gene end was trimmed by 5 bases and the J gene end by 5 bases; junction bases not matched to a gene: 10. There are 15 residues in the CDR3. CDR3 bases read: TGTGCCAGCAGCCCGGGGACAGGTCTTCTTTATGGC. This gives the protein CASSPGTGLLYG. The whole CDR3 protein is CASSPGTGLLYGYTF.

As to this clone: The CDR3 end lies 3 residues beyond the end of the read and is filled in from the germline J gene. The chain uses TRBV2 and TRBJ2-4; perhaps TRBD1 as D (5 bases). The germline V gene encodes CDR1 SNHLY and CDR2 FYNNEI. The CDR3 is 15 amino acids. CDR3 sequence reads: CASSGKGQSPYGQYF. The sequenced CDR3 bases are TGTGCCAGCAGTGGGAAGGGGCAGAGCCCCTATGGT.

As to this clone: With the read ending 3 residues before the CDR3 end, the germline J gene is used to fill in that end. The chain is built from TRBV11-3 and TRBJ1-6; D is undetermined. Germline lookup yields CDR1 SGHNT and CDR2 YENEEA. Between the trimmed V and J ends, which lost 1 base and 7 bases, there was a span of 5 bases. The CDR3 is 13 amino acids. The CDR3 bases that were read are TGTGCCAGCAGCTTAGGAGGGAATTCACCC. This codes for CASSLGGNSP. The full CDR3 reads CASSLGGNSPLHF. The whole variable domain, filled in from reference TRBV11-3 and TRBJ1-6, reads EAGVVQSPRYKIIEKKQPVAFWCNPISGHNTLYWYLQNLGQGPELLIRYENEEAVDDSQLPKDRFSAERLKGVDSTLKIQPAELGDSAVYLCASSLGGNSPLHFGNGTRLTVT.

Concerning this clone itself: The read terminates 3 residues before the CDR3 end, so the remaining end is supplied by the germline J gene. The genes are TRBV5-6 and TRBJ2-1, with D maybe TRBD2 (5 bases). CDR3 length: 14 residues. V lost 0 bases and J lost 6, with 10 bases in between. The germline CDR1 and CDR2 sequences are SGHDT and YYEEEE. CDR3: CASSLDPAGNEQFF. The sequenced part of the CDR3 DNA is TGTGCCAGCAGCTTGGACCCCGCGGGCAATGAG. Variable domain in full (rest from reference TRBV5-6 and TRBJ2-1): DAGVTQSPTHLIKTRGQQVTLRCSPKSGHDTVSWYQQALGQGPQFIFQYYEEEERQRGNFPDRFSGHQFPNYSSELNVNALLLGDSALYLCASSLDPAGNEQFFGPGTRLTVL.

A word on this clone: The CDR3 is cut off 3 residues early in the read; its end comes from the germline J gene. The V gene is TRBV6-1, the J gene TRBJ2-1; the match to TRBD2 covers 10 bases. The CDR3 is 15 residues long. Trimming at V came to 3 bases and at J to 7 bases, leaving 6 bases not matched to a gene. From germline, CDR1 is MNHNS and CDR2 SASEGT. The chain's CDR3 is CASSDPGLATNEQFF. CDR3 bases read: TGTGCCAGCAGTGATCCGGGACTAGCGACAAATGAG.

CDR3 amino acids: CSADGDRGYNEQFF. The sequenced CDR3 bases are TGCAGTGCCGACGGGGACAGGGGTTACAATGAG. The gene calls are TRBV20-1 and TRBJ2-1; 10 bases map to TRBD1. The CDR3 end is not reached by the read, which stops 3 residues before it; the germline J gene fills it in. This CDR3 region has 14 residues. Germline V gene data show CDR1 as DFQATT and CDR2 as SNEGSKA (reference sequence). V lost 6 bases to trimming and J lost 4 bases; unmatched junction nucleotides: 6.

A note on this clone: The CDR3 end is not reached by the read, which stops 3 residues before it; the germline J gene fills it in. The V call is TRBV29-1, the J call TRBJ2-2; TRBD1 is a possible D gene (5 bases). The CDR3 has 13 amino acids. V was cut by 3 bases and J by 8 bases, with 13 bases left in between. The germline V gene encodes CDR1 SQVTM and CDR2 ANQGSEA. The DNA read from the CDR3 is TGCAGCGTTGAGTTAGGGGCTGCAGGGGAG. Encoded protein: CSVELGAAGE. The whole CDR3 region reads CSVELGAAGELFF.

A remark on this clone: The read ends 3 residues before the CDR3 terminus; that terminus is restored from the germline J gene. The gene calls are TRBV2 and TRBJ1-4; 7 bases fit TRBD1. CDR3 length: 15 residues. From germline, CDR1 is SNHLY and CDR2 FYNNEI. The sequenced CDR3 bases are TGTGCCAGCACTCCCGGGACAGCGGCGGGGATTCCA. Its protein is CASTPGTAAGIP. The CDR3 in full is CASTPGTAAGIPLFF.

Points on this clone: The read is 3 residues too short to cover the CDR3 end, so that end is filled in from the germline J gene. The V gene is TRBV10-3, the J gene TRBJ1-5; D is unresolved. The CDR3 spans 14 residues. Trimming removed 4 bases from V and 6 bases from J, with 13 bases in between. The V gene's germline CDR1 is ENHRY and CDR2 SYGVKD. CDR3 bases read: TGTGCCATCAGTGGCGGGGATGTTGGTCAGCCC. Translated: CAISGGDVGQP. The full-length CDR3 reads as CAISGGDVGQPQHF.

Its frequency marks this clone as medium-sized (0.01 to 0.1%). The CDR3 extends 3 residues past the end of the read, so its final part is completed from the germline J gene. The chain links TRBV7-2 to TRBJ2-5, with D possibly TRBD1 on 5 matching bases. The CDR3 length is 14 residues. CDR1 and CDR2 from the germline V gene are SGHTA and FQGNSA. V gave up 6 bases and J gave up 1 base, with 12 bases separating them. CDR3 bases read: TGTGCCAGCAGTATTGACAGTGGCCAAGAGACC. Translated, it gives CASSIDSGQET. The full CDR3 reads CASSIDSGQETQYF. Full variable domain (outside the CDR3, taken from reference TRBV7-2 and TRBJ2-5): GAGVSQSPSNKVTEKGKDVELRCDPISGHTALYWYRQSLGQGLEFLIYFQGNSAPDKSGLPSDRFSAERTGGSVSTLTIQRTQQEDSAVYLCASSIDSGQETQYFGPGTRLLVL.

Remarks on this clone: The read is 3 residues too short to cover the CDR3 end, so that end is filled in from the germline J gene. V usage is TRBV19 and J usage is TRBJ2-1, with D possibly matching TRBD1 (7 bases). Germline V gene sequence: CDR1 LNHDA, CDR2 SQIVND (reference sequence). The V end was cut by 2 bases, the J end by 9 bases, with 11 bases between. The length of the CDR3 is 13 residues. The chain's CDR3 is CASSIFQGGEQFF. The CDR3 DNA, read in part, is TGTGCCAGTAGTATATTCCAGGGGGGTGAG.

On this clone: The read stops 3 residues short of the end of the CDR3; the missing end is completed from the germline J gene. The rearrangement links TRBV20-1 to TRBJ2-7; D possibly corresponds to TRBD1 (5 bases). From germline, CDR1 is DFQATT and CDR2 SNEGSKA (reference sequence). CDR3 length: 12 residues. Deletions cut 2 bases from V and 3 bases from J, with 8 bases between. The CDR3 bases that were read are TGCAGTGCTAGACAGGGTGGCTACGAG. This encodes CSARQGGYE. The entire CDR3 reads CSARQGGYEQYF.

The CDR3 here is CASSLTVGETQYF. The sequenced part of the CDR3 DNA is TGTGCCAGCAGCTTAACAGTCGGAGAGACC. The chain employs TRBV7-3 and TRBJ2-5, with D unclear. The missing CDR3 end, 3 residues past where the read stops, is filled in from the germline J gene. In germline, CDR1 is SGHTA, CDR2 FQGTGA. The CDR3 spans 13 residues. V shed 0 bases and J shed 4 bases, with 6 bases lying between them.

On this clone: Sequencing ends 3 residues short of the CDR3 end; the germline J gene provides the rest. The chain recombines TRBV30 with TRBJ1-5; D is possibly TRBD1 (6 bases). The CDR3 spans 15 residues. Germline loops: CDR1 GTSNPN, CDR2 SVGIG (reference sequence). Trimming left V 2 bases short and J 3 bases short, with 14 bases between. The CDR3 loop reads CAWSTTDSANQPQHF. The part of the CDR3 DNA that was read is TGTGCCTGGAGTACAACGGACAGCGCCAATCAGCCC.

A note on this clone: Sequencing ends 3 residues short of the CDR3 end; the germline J gene provides the rest. This chain joins TRBV19 and TRBJ2-3, with TRBD2 matching 13 bases. Germline V lookup: CDR1 LNHDA, CDR2 SQIVND (reference sequence). Trimming cost V 4 bases and J 7 bases; bases outside gene matches: 17. The length of the CDR3 is 19 residues. CDR3 bases read: TGTGCCAGTAGTACCCGGACTAGCGGGGGAACTCTCTTAACATATACG. Its translation is CASSTRTSGGTLLTYT. The entire CDR3 reads CASSTRTSGGTLLTYTQYF.